The 31 T cell receptor beta chains below come from one sample, sequenced in a study of Graves' ophthalmopathy and Graves' hyperthyroidism. Researchers took RNA transcripts and amplified TCR beta CDR3 regions from them. The workflow started with a first-round RT-PCR run with HTBI primers and then moved on to a second-round multiplex PCR. TCRdb fed the multiplex PCR reads into MiXCR, producing one record per CDR3 protein. The data hold 500,000 to 700,000 distinct CDR3 sequences, with less than 45% observed a single time. Sequencing input: peripheral blood or thyroid tissue (not recorded which). Receptors were obtained from an adult man with Graves' hyperthyroidism.

Worth noting for this clonotype: Given a much more abundant clone one base away, this may be a read error. This CDR3 reads CASSYLQGDGYTF. The CDR3 DNA sequence: TGTGCCAGCAGTTATCTCCAGGGGGATGGCTACACCTTC. V usage is TRBV6-5 and J usage is TRBJ1-2; TRBD1 aligns across 7 bases. The CDR3 runs 13 residues. Per the germline V gene, CDR1 is MNHEY and CDR2 is SVGAGI. Trimming at V came to 3 bases and at J to 6 bases, leaving 4 bases not matched to a gene.

This clonotype was seen at least ten times. The junction and the germline gene differ at one end; a read error may be behind it. The chain joins TRBV25-1 to TRBJ2-5; tentative D call: TRBD1 (5 bases). The CDR3 contains 15 residues. CDR1 MGHDK and CDR2 SYGVNS come from the germline V gene. The CDR3 is CASGDESRDQETQYF. The CDR3 region has the DNA TGTGCCAGCGGTGACGAATCCAGGGACCAAGAGACCCAGTACTTC.

This chain links TRBV29-1 with TRBJ1-2, with 9 positions matching TRBD1. CDR3 size: 13 residues. Germline CDR1 reads SQVTM; CDR2 reads ANQGSEA. The junction had 8 bases not matched to a gene; V was cut back by 8 bases and J by 4 bases. The CDR3 region is CSLGGTGLYGYTF. The CDR3 bases are TGCAGCTTGGGCGGGACAGGGCTCTATGGCTACACCTTC.

Turning to this clonotype: The CDR3 does not end in the conserved phenylalanine or tryptophan, so this is likely a read error. The CDR3 loop reads CATSRAGAGGGYTL. CDR3 in DNA: TGTGCCACCAGCAGAGCGGGGGCAGGGGGGGGCTACACCCTC. The rearrangement uses TRBV15 and TRBJ1-2, with 7 positions matching TRBD1. Germline V gene data show CDR1 as LNHNV and CDR2 as YYDKDF (reference sequence). After removal of 1 base from V and 8 bases from J, the junction contained 7 bases not matched to a gene. The CDR3 consists of 14 residues.

The CDR3 DNA follows: TGTGCCAGCAGCTTCCAGGACAGGGGGAACACTGAAGCTTTCTTT. It encodes CASSFQDRGNTEAFF. The rearrangement links TRBV7-9 to TRBJ1-1; 9 bases map to TRBD1. The V segment lost 3 bases and the J segment 1 base; nucleotides outside the gene matches: 3. CDR3 size: 15 residues. CDR1 is SEHNR and CDR2 is FQNEAQ in the germline V gene (reference sequence). Based on the CDR3 plus reference TRBV7-9 and TRBJ1-1, the full variable domain is DTGVSQNPRHKITKRGQNVTFRCDPISEHNRLYWYRQTLGQGPEFLTYFQNEAQLEKSRLLSDRFSAERPKGSFSTLEIQRTEQGDSAMYLCASSFQDRGNTEAFFGQGTRLTVV.

The V and J genes are TRBV10-2 and TRBJ1-2, with D possibly matching TRBD1 (5 bases). The germline gives CDR1 WSHSY, CDR2 SAAADI. Trimming took 3 bases from V and 6 from J, leaving 8 bases between them. There are 12 residues in the CDR3. CDR3 DNA: TGCGCCAGCAGTGAAAGAGGGGATGGCTACACCTTC. This gives the protein CASSERGDGYTF.

In its sample, this clonotype was seen many times. This chain links TRBV12-3 or TRBV12-4 with TRBJ2-2; D unclear. This CDR3 contains 14 residues. Trimming took off 7 bases at V and 1 base at J, with 10 bases between the two ends. The DNA for the CDR3 is TGTGCCAGCAACTTAGGTGGGAACACCGGGGAGCTGTTTTTT. The encoded protein is CASNLGGNTGELFF.

J is TRBJ2-3 and V is TRBV29-1; 9 nucleotides align to TRBD2. After removal of 3 bases from V and 2 bases from J, the junction contained 3 bases not matched to a gene. The CDR3 extends over 14 amino acids. Germline V gives CDR1 SQVTM, CDR2 ANQGSEA. The CDR3 region is CSVDGGRATDTQYF. The CDR3 DNA follows: TGCAGCGTTGACGGCGGGAGGGCCACAGATACGCAGTATTTT.

This chain joins TRBV7-9 and TRBJ2-7; D possibly corresponds to TRBD2 (6 bases). The germline V gene has CDR1 SEHNR and CDR2 FQNEAQ (reference sequence). This CDR3 spans 13 amino acids. Deletions cut 3 bases from V and 5 bases from J, with 11 bases between. CDR3 DNA sequence: TGTGCCAGCAGCTTTAATAGCGGAAACGAGCAGTACTTC. Its protein is CASSFNSGNEQYF.

This clonotype was detected ten times or more. Compared with germline, one end of the junction differs, possibly owing to a read error. The chain employs TRBV18 and TRBJ2-5; D not resolved. The CDR3 sequence is 13 residues long. Germline-derived CDR1 and CDR2 are KGHSH and LQKENI. The CDR3 DNA reads as TGTGCCAGCTCACCCCAACCCCAACAGACCCAGTACTTC. Its translation is CASSPQPQQTQYF.

The V gene is TRBV29-1, the J gene TRBJ2-7; 8 bases align to TRBD1. Germline trimming cut 4 bases from V and 6 bases from J; bases unmatched to any gene: 5. The germline V gene has CDR1 SQVTM and CDR2 ANQGSEA. This CDR3 comprises 12 residues. CDR3 bases: TGCAGCGTTGCCGGGACAGGAGGCGAGCAGTACTTC. This sequence encodes CSVAGTGGEQYF.

This chain uses TRBV20-1 with TRBJ2-5; 7 nucleotides line up with TRBD2. The CDR3 loop spans 13 amino acids. With V trimmed by 2 bases and J by 5 bases, 5 bases remained unmatched. Per germline, CDR1 DFQATT and CDR2 SNEGSKA (reference sequence). Here the CDR3 reads CSARWTRVETQYF. CDR3 coding DNA: TGCAGTGCTAGATGGACTAGGGTCGAGACCCAGTACTTC.

This clonotype was seen at least ten times. The CDR3 loop is CASSLGQGPLEAFF. The CDR3 DNA sequence: TGTGCCAGCAGTTTAGGGCAGGGACCTCTCGAAGCTTTCTTT. The V and J genes are TRBV12-3 or TRBV12-4 and TRBJ1-1; D might be TRBD1 (5 bases). Deletions cut 1 base from V and 8 bases from J, with 14 bases between. This CDR3 contains 14 residues.

This clonotype was observed at least ten times. J is TRBJ1-5 and V is TRBV6-6, with 7 bases matching TRBD1. J gave up 6 bases and V 4 bases, and 6 bases lay outside the gene matches. The CDR3 is 14 amino acids. Germline V gene data show CDR1 as MNHNY and CDR2 as SVGAGI (reference sequence). CDR3 residues: CASSSQGGSQPQHF. The CDR3, as DNA: TGTGCCAGCAGTTCTCAGGGGGGTAGTCAGCCCCAGCATTTT.

The sample holds one count of this clonotype. This chain connects TRBV7-4 to TRBJ2-5; possible D gene TRBD1, 6 bases. Germline loops: CDR1 SGHVT, CDR2 SQSDAQ. V was cut by 1 base and J by 9 bases, with 21 bases left in between. This CDR3 comprises 16 residues. This chain's CDR3 is CASSLGVRGPNQPQYF. CDR3 in DNA: TGTGCCAGCAGCTTAGGGGTCAGGGGTCCGAATCAGCCCCAGTACTTC.

In this sample, this clonotype turned up many times. A much more abundant neighbour one base away suggests this may be a read error. This chain uses TRBV28 with TRBJ1-1; D not certain. Trimming shortened V by 5 bases and J by 1 base, and 2 bases separated the two germline ends. There are 11 residues in the CDR3. Germline V gene sequence: CDR1 MDHEN, CDR2 SYDVKM. In DNA, the CDR3 is TGTGCCAGCAGTGCGAACACTGAAGCTTTCTTT. It is translated as CASSANTEAFF.

At least ten counts were recorded for this clonotype. V and J are TRBV7-9 and TRBJ2-7; 10 bases map to TRBD2. Germline CDR1 reads SEHNR; CDR2 reads FQNEAQ (reference sequence). V shed 5 bases and J 5 bases; nucleotides not matched to a gene: 9. The CDR3 runs 15 residues. CDR3 DNA sequence: TGTGCCAGCAGCCTAACTAGCGGGATAGTCGACGAGCAGTACTTC. It specifies CASSLTSGIVDEQYF. Based on the CDR3 plus reference TRBV7-9 and TRBJ2-7, the full variable domain is DTGVSQNPRHKITKRGQNVTFRCDPISEHNRLYWYRQTLGQGPEFLTYFQNEAQLEKSRLLSDRFSAERPKGSFSTLEIQRTEQGDSAMYLCASSLTSGIVDEQYFGPGTRLTVT.

The chain has TRBV7-9 and TRBJ2-6; TRBD1 agrees at 8 bases. V dropped 5 bases and J dropped 6; count of bases not matched to a gene: 9. CDR1 and CDR2 (germline): SEHNR, FQNEAQ (reference sequence). CDR3 length: 16 amino acids. CDR3 region: CASSNSGQVKANVLTF. The CDR3 nucleotides read TGTGCCAGCAGCAACTCGGGACAGGTTAAGGCCAACGTCCTGACTTTC.

This chain links TRBV20-1 with TRBJ2-2; 11 bases are shared with TRBD1. J lost 3 bases, V lost 3 bases, and 3 bases had no gene match. The CDR3 has 15 residues. Germline assignment: CDR1 DFQATT and CDR2 SNEGSKA (reference sequence). CDR3 sequence reads: CSASWDRGDTGELFF. The CDR3 DNA reads as TGCAGTGCTAGTTGGGACAGGGGGGACACCGGGGAGCTGTTTTTT.

The chain recombines TRBV25-1 with TRBJ2-7, with D possibly matching TRBD2 (6 bases). Germline lookup yields CDR1 MGHDK and CDR2 SYGVNS. The CDR3 spans 10 residues. CDR3 amino acids: CARDRGAKYF. Written as DNA, the CDR3 is TGTGCTAGAGACCGCGGGGCTAAGTACTTC.

In its sample, this clonotype was seen many times. The J gene is TRBJ1-1, the V gene TRBV6-5, with D possibly TRBD1 on 5 matching bases. This CDR3 region has 14 residues. Germline values: CDR1 MNHEY, CDR2 SVGAGI. Trimming stripped 4 bases from V and 3 bases from J, with 12 bases between. The CDR3 nucleotides are TGTGCCAGCAGTTCCCTGGGGGGGGACACTGAAGCTTTCTTT. This translates into CASSSLGGDTEAFF.

This clonotype was seen a handful of times. This chain uses TRBV3-1 with TRBJ1-5; weak D call: TRBD1 (5 bases). Germline V gene data show CDR1 as LGHDT and CDR2 as YNNKEL (reference sequence). V lost 1 base to trimming and J lost 11 bases, with 12 bases between them. This CDR3 contains 13 residues. The CDR3 protein is CASSQAGGVTQHF. Written as DNA, the CDR3 is TGTGCCAGCAGCCAAGCGGGGGGGGTGACCCAGCATTTT. The full variable domain, completed using reference TRBV3-1 and TRBJ1-5, is DTAVSQTPKYLVTQMGNDKSIKCEQNLGHDTMYWYKQDSKKFLKIMFSYNNKELIINETVPNRFSPKSPDKAHLNLHINSLELGDSAVYFCASSQAGGVTQHFGDGTRLSIL.

This clonotype showed up many times. The rearrangement uses TRBV10-3 and TRBJ1-2; TRBD1 matches 8 bases. The length of the CDR3 is 15 residues. With V trimmed by 4 bases and J by 1 base, 5 bases remained unmatched. Germline CDR1 reads ENHRY; CDR2 reads SYGVKD. Here the CDR3 reads CAISVDRGSNYGYTF. CDR3 in DNA: TGTGCCATCAGTGTTGACAGGGGTAGTAACTATGGCTACACCTTC.

This rearrangement joins TRBV19 to TRBJ1-2; tentative D call: TRBD1 (5 bases). CDR3 length equals 14 residues. Germline assignment: CDR1 LNHDA and CDR2 SQIVND (reference sequence). Trimming cost V 2 bases and J 5 bases, with 12 bases left between them. The CDR3 loop reads CASSIMAREYGYTF. CDR3 DNA: TGTGCCAGTAGTATAATGGCCAGGGAGTATGGCTACACCTTC. The full variable domain, its missing parts supplied by reference TRBV19 and TRBJ1-2, is DGGITQSPKYLFRKEGQNVTLSCEQNLNHDAMYWYRQDPGQGLRLIYYSQIVNDFQKGDIAEGYSVSREKKESFPLTVTSAQKNPTAFYLCASSIMAREYGYTFGSGTRLTVV.

This clonotype was found many times. The rearrangement links TRBV24-1 to TRBJ1-1; 7 bases are shared with TRBD1. Unmatched junction bases numbered 6, after V lost 4 bases and J lost 8 bases. This CDR3 spans 13 amino acids. Germline V lookup: CDR1 KGHDR, CDR2 SFDVKD. The DNA for the CDR3 is TGTGCCACCAGTGACAAAGACAGGGACGAAGCTTTCTTT. Translation gives CATSDKDRDEAFF.

As regards this clonotype: This may arise from a read error, as a much more abundant clone is one base away. The chain links TRBV5-1 to TRBJ1-2; no reliable D call. CDR1 is SGHRS, CDR2 YFSETQ, per germline. This CDR3 spans 13 amino acids. The CDR3 DNA is TGCGCCGGCAGCTTTTCTGGGGAAGGCGGCTACACCTTC. Amino acids: CAGSFSGEGGYTF.

This clonotype was counted at least ten times. The CDR3 nucleotides are TGTGCCACCAGTGATCCGAGCCGGGACAGCGAAGAGACCCAGTACTTC. This encodes CATSDPSRDSEETQYF. The chain uses TRBV24-1 and TRBJ2-5; 7 nucleotides line up with TRBD1. This CDR3 has 16 amino acids. With V trimmed by 3 bases and J by 3 bases, 9 bases remained unmatched. Germline V gives CDR1 KGHDR, CDR2 SFDVKD.

There are many counts of this clonotype. This chain connects TRBV2 to TRBJ2-7; 7 bases align to TRBD2. Germline V gene lookup returns CDR1 SNHLY and CDR2 FYNNEI. Unmatched junction bases numbered 8, after V lost 1 base and J lost 2 bases. CDR3 length: 16 amino acids. CDR3 protein: CASSEGTSWATYEQYF. CDR3 in DNA: TGTGCCAGCAGTGAAGGGACTAGTTGGGCGACCTACGAGCAGTACTTC.

V and J are TRBV20-1 and TRBJ1-5; D is perhaps TRBD1 (6 bases). V was clipped by 3 bases and J by 4 bases, with 13 bases between them. Germline values: CDR1 DFQATT, CDR2 SNEGSKA (reference sequence). The CDR3 is 14 amino acids. The CDR3 nucleotides read TGCAGTGCTAGGCCGACTGGGACAAATCAGCCCCAGCATTTT. Its protein is CSARPTGTNQPQHF.

The chain carries TRBV14 and TRBJ2-7; TRBD1 agrees at 8 bases. The V gene's germline CDR1 is SGHDN and CDR2 FVKESK. This CDR3 comprises 13 residues. The J segment lost 5 bases and the V segment lost 6 bases, leaving 6 bases of the junction unmatched. The CDR3 bases are TGTGCCAGCAGACGGACAGGGACGGACGAGCAGTACTTC. It yields the protein CASRRTGTDEQYF.

This clonotype has more than one count but fewer than ten. The chain uses TRBV10-3 and TRBJ1-4; tentative D call: TRBD1 (5 bases). In germline, CDR1 is ENHRY, CDR2 SYGVKD. The CDR3 spans 16 residues. The ends were cut back, 10 bases at V and 8 bases at J, with 26 bases in the middle. The CDR3 reads CASMGGGPLLGEKLFF. CDR3 nucleotide sequence: TGTGCCAGCATGGGGGGGGGACCGCTACTAGGGGAAAAACTGTTTTTT.